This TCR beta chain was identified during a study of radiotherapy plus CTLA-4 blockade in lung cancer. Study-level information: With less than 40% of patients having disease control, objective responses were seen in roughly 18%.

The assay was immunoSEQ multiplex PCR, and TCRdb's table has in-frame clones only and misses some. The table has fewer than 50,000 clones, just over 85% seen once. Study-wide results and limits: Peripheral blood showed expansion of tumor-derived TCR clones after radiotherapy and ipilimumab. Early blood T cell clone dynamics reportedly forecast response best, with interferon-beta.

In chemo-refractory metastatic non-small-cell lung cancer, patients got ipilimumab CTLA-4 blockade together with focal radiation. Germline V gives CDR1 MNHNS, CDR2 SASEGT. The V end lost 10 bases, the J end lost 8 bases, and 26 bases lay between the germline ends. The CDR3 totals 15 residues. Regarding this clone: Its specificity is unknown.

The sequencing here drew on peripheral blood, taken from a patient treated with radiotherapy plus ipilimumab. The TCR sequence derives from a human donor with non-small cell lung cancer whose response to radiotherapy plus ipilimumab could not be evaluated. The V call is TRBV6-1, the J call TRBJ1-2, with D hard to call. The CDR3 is CATSWAPKEGRGYTF. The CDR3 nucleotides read TGTGCCACCTCCTGGGCCCCAAAGGAAGGTAGGGGCTACACCTTC.